This T cell receptor beta chain appears in the sequencing data of a study of shared clonotypes between healthy human individuals. Germline lookup yields CDR1 SGHRS and CDR2 YFSETQ. There are 12 residues in the CDR3. Trimming took 1 base from V and 4 from J, leaving 6 bases between them. A remark on this clone: Distinct nucleotide sequences in the sample also encode this CDR3.

Method: immunoSEQ multiplex PCR; TCRdb's copy keeps in-frame clones and lacks some. The sample holds a few million clones; 93% are singletons and the top ten take about 0.39%. The sequence was obtained from a man younger than 35 in good health. Some clones in this sample may be carry-over from other donors' samples. The sample taken for sequencing was naive CD4+ T cells from PBMCs. Subset described: CD45RA+ positively selected. The chain is built from TRBV5-1 and TRBJ2-7, with D unresolved. CDR3 coding DNA: TGCGCCAGCAGCTTGAAGGGTTACGAGCAGTACTTC. This encodes CASSLKGYEQYF.